This TCR beta chain was captured by sequencing in a study of cytomegalovirus exposure and HLA in healthy donors. This clone occurred a few times. The same CDR3 also results from other DNA sequences found in this sample. PCR amplification relied on 60 Vbeta primers (plus 13 Jbeta primers). The table came from immunoSEQ multiplex PCR; TCRdb's copy has only in-frame clones and leaves some out. The sample lists approximately 140,000 clones, about 81% occurring once. Germline values: CDR1 SNHLY, CDR2 FYNNEI. CDR3 length: 12 residues. V dropped 2 bases and J dropped 3 bases, with 2 bases sitting between them.

This clonotype was sampled from a middle-aged woman in good health and CMV-seropositive. V and J are TRBV2 and TRBJ1-3; D gene unclear. The sequencing input was PBMCs. CDR3 loop: CASSELGNTIYF. The CDR3 DNA reads TGTGCCAGCAGTGAACTTGGAAACACCATATATTTT.